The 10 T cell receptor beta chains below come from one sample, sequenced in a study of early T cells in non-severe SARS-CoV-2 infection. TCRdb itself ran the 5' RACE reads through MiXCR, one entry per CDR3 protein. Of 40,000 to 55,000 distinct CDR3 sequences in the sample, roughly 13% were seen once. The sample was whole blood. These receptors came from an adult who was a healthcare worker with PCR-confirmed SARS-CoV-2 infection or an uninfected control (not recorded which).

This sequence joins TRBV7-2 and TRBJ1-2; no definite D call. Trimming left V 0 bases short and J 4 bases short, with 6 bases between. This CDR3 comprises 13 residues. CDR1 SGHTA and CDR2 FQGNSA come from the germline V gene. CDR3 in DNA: TGTGCCAGCAGCTTAGCAGGGCCCTATGGCTACACCTTC. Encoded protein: CASSLAGPYGYTF.

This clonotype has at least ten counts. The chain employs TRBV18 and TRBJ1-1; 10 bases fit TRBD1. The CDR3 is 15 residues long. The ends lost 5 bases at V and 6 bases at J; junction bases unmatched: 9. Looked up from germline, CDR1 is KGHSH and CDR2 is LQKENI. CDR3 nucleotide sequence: TGTGCCAGCTCATCCTGGACAGGGGGAGCTTCTGAAGCTTTCTTT. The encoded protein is CASSSWTGGASEAFF.

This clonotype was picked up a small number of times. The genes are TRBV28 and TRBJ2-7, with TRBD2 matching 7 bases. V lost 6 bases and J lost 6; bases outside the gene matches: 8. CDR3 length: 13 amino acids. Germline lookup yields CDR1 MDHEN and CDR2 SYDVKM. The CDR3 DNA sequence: TGTGCCAGCAGGCCCGGCCCGGGGGGCGAGCAGTACTTC. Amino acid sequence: CASRPGPGGEQYF.

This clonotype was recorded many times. The CDR3 DNA reads TGTGCCAGCAGCAATCCAGGGCGGGAAGACTACAATGAGCAGTTCTTC. This sequence encodes CASSNPGREDYNEQFF. The rearrangement links TRBV13 to TRBJ2-1; tentatively, D is TRBD2 (6 bases). Germline assignment: CDR1 PRHDT and CDR2 FYEKMQ (reference sequence). There are 16 residues in the CDR3. V was trimmed by 5 bases and J by 3 bases, leaving 17 bases between them.

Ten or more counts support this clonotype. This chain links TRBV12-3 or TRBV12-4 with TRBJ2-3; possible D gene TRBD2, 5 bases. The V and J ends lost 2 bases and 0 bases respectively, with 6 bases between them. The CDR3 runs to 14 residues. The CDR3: CASSLTSSTDTQYF. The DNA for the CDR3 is TGTGCCAGCAGTTTAACTAGTAGCACAGATACGCAGTATTTT.

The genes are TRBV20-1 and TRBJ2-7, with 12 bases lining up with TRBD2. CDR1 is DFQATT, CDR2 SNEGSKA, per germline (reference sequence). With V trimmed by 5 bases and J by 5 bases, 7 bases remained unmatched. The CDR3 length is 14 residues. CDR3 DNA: TGCAGTGCTCCTCTAGCGGGGGGGCCTGACGAGCAGTACTTC. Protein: CSAPLAGGPDEQYF.

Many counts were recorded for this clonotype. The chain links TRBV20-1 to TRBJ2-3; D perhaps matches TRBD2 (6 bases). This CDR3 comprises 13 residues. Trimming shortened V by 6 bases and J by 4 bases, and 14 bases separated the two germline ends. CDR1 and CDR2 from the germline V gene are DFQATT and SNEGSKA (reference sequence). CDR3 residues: CSATRAGPDTQYF. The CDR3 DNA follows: TGCAGTGCCACACGGGCGGGACCAGATACGCAGTATTTT.

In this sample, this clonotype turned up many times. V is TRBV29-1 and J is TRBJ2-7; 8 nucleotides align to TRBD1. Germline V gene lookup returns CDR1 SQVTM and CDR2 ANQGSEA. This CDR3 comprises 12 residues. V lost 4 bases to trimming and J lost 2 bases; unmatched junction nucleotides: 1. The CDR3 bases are TGCAGCGTTGCGGACAGGGCCTACGAGCAGTACTTC. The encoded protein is CSVADRAYEQYF.

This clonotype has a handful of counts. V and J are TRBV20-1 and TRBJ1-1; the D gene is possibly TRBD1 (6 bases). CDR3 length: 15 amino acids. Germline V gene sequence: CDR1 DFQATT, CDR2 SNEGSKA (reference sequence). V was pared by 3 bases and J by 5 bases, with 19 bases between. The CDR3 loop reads CSARLQGGIVTEAFF. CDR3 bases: TGCAGTGCTAGGCTACAGGGAGGCATCGTAACTGAAGCTTTCTTT.

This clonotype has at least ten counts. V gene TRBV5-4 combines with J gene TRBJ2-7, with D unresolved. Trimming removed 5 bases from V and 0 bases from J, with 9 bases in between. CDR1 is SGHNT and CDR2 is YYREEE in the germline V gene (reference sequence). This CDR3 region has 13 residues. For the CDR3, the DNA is TGTGCCAGCAGACGTCCCGGCTCCTACGAGCAGTACTTC. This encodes CASRRPGSYEQYF.